The entry that follows covers one T cell receptor beta chain sequence. Antigen specificity is unknown. This record belongs to a study of early T cells in non-severe SARS-CoV-2 infection. Across the whole study: Chains were not paired, and sequencing was done on bulk RNA from unsorted whole blood. Study observations and caveats: Lookups in VDJdb leaned toward anti-spike CD8 responses and missed private and CD4 specificities.

cDNA molecules, individually, were tagged with unique molecular identifiers. TCRdb ran MiXCR on the 5' RACE reads and lists one entry per CDR3 protein. Found here are roughly 86,000 distinct CDR3 sequences, 6% to 7% of them singletons; the top ten hold under 10%. Sequenced: whole blood. This clonotype was obtained from an adult who was a healthcare worker with PCR-confirmed SARS-CoV-2 infection or an uninfected control (not recorded which).

The DNA for the CDR3 is TGTGCCAGCAAGGAGGGTACTACCTACGAGCAGTACTTC. Its protein product is CASKEGTTYEQYF. The chain is built from TRBV6-5 and TRBJ2-7; TRBD2 might be the D (6 bases). V lost 7 bases and J 2 bases, leaving 12 bases between the germline ends. Germline V lookup: CDR1 MNHEY, CDR2 SVGAGI. This CDR3 contains 13 residues.